A single count supports the clone carrying this TCR beta chain. Its antigen is unknown. These data belong to a study of cytomegalovirus exposure and HLA in healthy donors. The study, taken as a whole, reports: The study flagged 150 to 200 TCR beta chains as cytomegalovirus-associated.

Both 60 Vbeta primers and 13 Jbeta primers went into the PCR. Sequencing used immunoSEQ multiplex PCR; TCRdb keeps in-frame clones, though not all of them. The data contain 75,000 to 95,000 clones, 70% to 85% of them singletons. Material for sequencing was PBMCs. This TCR derives from a human donor in good health.

CDR3 amino acids: CASSLDPSSYEQYF. CDR3 DNA sequence: TGTGCCAGCAGCTTAGACCCGAGCTCCTACGAGCAGTACTTC. The V gene is TRBV7-2, the J gene TRBJ2-7; no reliable D call. The CDR3 is 14 residues long. Germline V lookup: CDR1 SGHTA, CDR2 FQGNSA. V was clipped by 1 base and J by 0 bases, with 7 bases between them.